Listed here are 27 T cell receptor beta chains from one sample, sequenced in a study of blood T cell repertoires in COVID-19. Method: immunoSEQ multiplex PCR; TCRdb's copy keeps in-frame clones and lacks some. The sample holds around 290,000 clones, around nine tenths seen once. Material for sequencing was PBMCs or T cells enriched from blood (not recorded which). Source of these receptors: a woman aged 55-69 years in a cohort exposed to, infected with or recovered from COVID-19 (not recorded which).

The chain uses TRBV2 and TRBJ1-2, with D tentatively TRBD1 (5 bases). V lost 6 bases and J 3 bases, leaving 14 bases between the germline ends. Germline loops: CDR1 SNHLY, CDR2 FYNNEI. The CDR3 has 14 residues. CDR3 nucleotide sequence: TGTGCCAGCAGCTCGGGGGGGTTATACTATGGCTACACCTTC. Translated: CASSSGGLYYGYTF.

V gene TRBV14 combines with J gene TRBJ2-7; D is possibly TRBD1 (6 bases). The V gene lost 1 base and the J gene lost 3 bases, with 13 bases spanning the gap. The germline V gene has CDR1 SGHDN and CDR2 FVKESK. The CDR3 length is 15 residues. The CDR3 coding sequence is TGTGCCAGCAGCCAAGGAAGGGGGAGCAACTACGAGCAGTACTTC. Translating it yields CASSQGRGSNYEQYF.

The chain combines TRBV27 with TRBJ2-7; 13 bases fit TRBD2. The junction had 5 bases not matched to a gene; V was cut back by 8 bases and J by 4 bases. CDR3 length: 14 amino acids. Germline assignment: CDR1 MNHEY and CDR2 SMNVEV (reference sequence). As DNA, the CDR3 is TGTGCCAGCCGCGGACTAGCGGGAGAATACGAGCAGTACTTC. This gives the protein CASRGLAGEYEQYF.

The rearrangement links TRBV9 to TRBJ1-1; D not certain. CDR1 is SGDLS and CDR2 is YYNGEE in the germline V gene. This CDR3 contains 14 residues. Trimming shortened V by 2 bases and J by 3 bases, and 11 bases separated the two germline ends. CDR3 DNA sequence: TGTGCCAGCAGCGTCCTCGACGGGGACACTGAAGCTTTCTTT. This gives the protein CASSVLDGDTEAFF.

This sequence joins TRBV19 and TRBJ1-1; 7 nucleotides agree with TRBD1. V was pared by 5 bases and J by 5 bases, with 8 bases of the junction left unmatched. Germline V CDR1 and CDR2: LNHDA, SQIVND (reference sequence). The CDR3 runs 14 residues. CDR3: CASSAGRGRTEAFF. The CDR3 DNA follows: TGTGCCAGTAGTGCCGGGAGGGGGCGAACTGAAGCTTTCTTT.

Details on this clone: Its ends do not fully match the called genes, so a read error is possible. The chain combines TRBV30 with TRBJ2-5; 8 nucleotides align to TRBD2. CDR3 size: 15 residues. The germline CDR1 and CDR2 sequences are GTSNPN and SVGIG (reference sequence). The CDR3 reads CAWGVTGGQKETQYF. The DNA of the CDR3 is TGTGCCTGGGGTGTCACGGGAGGGCAAAAGGAGACCCAGTACTTC.

This chain joins TRBV7-2 and TRBJ2-1; 8 bases are a match to TRBD2. The CDR3 length is 14 residues. The germline V gene encodes CDR1 SGHTA and CDR2 FQGNSA. Germline trimming cut 5 bases from V and 2 bases from J; bases unmatched to any gene: 2. CDR3 sequence: CASSVSGTYNEQFF. Here the CDR3 DNA reads TGTGCCAGCAGCGTTAGCGGGACCTACAATGAGCAGTTCTTC.

The chain links TRBV24-1 to TRBJ2-7, with 10 bases matching TRBD1. V lost 9 bases to trimming and J lost 5 bases; unmatched junction nucleotides: 6. This CDR3 region has 13 residues. Looked up from germline, CDR1 is KGHDR and CDR2 is SFDVKD. CDR3 residues: CATGGDRGNEQYF. CDR3 in DNA: TGTGCCACCGGGGGGGACAGGGGCAACGAGCAGTACTTC.

V is TRBV10-1 and J is TRBJ2-1; 8 bases are a match to TRBD2. V was pared by 5 bases and J by 5 bases, with 5 bases of the junction left unmatched. In germline, CDR1 is WNHNN, CDR2 SYGVQD (reference sequence). This CDR3 has 14 amino acids. DNA for the CDR3: TGCGCCAGCAGTTTCAGCGGGAGAAACAATGAGCAGTTCTTC. Amino acids: CASSFSGRNNEQFF.

There are a few counts of this clone. The V call is TRBV7-6, the J call TRBJ2-1; 14 bases align to TRBD2. The V gene's germline CDR1 is SGHVS and CDR2 FNYEAQ. J gave up 7 bases and V 3 bases, and 2 bases lay outside the gene matches. This CDR3 is 15 amino acids long. In DNA, the CDR3 is TGTGCCAGCAGCTTCGGGACTAGCGGGAGAAATGAGCAGTTCTTC. Residues: CASSFGTSGRNEQFF.

The CDR3 bases are TGTGCCAGCAGCGTGAGATCAGATACGCAGTATTTT. Translation gives CASSVRSDTQYF. The rearrangement joins TRBV11-3 to TRBJ2-3, with D unclear. Trimming took off 5 bases at V and 4 bases at J, with 7 bases between the two ends. From germline, CDR1 is SGHNT and CDR2 YENEEA. The CDR3 covers 12 residues.

J is TRBJ2-4 and V is TRBV24-1; TRBD2 might be the D (6 bases). V was clipped by 8 bases and J by 7 bases, with 26 bases between them. The CDR3 runs 17 residues. Germline V lookup: CDR1 KGHDR, CDR2 SFDVKD. CDR3: CATKYTEGGKGKNIQYF. In DNA, the CDR3 is TGTGCCACCAAATATACGGAGGGTGGGAAGGGCAAGAACATTCAGTACTTC.

This chain connects TRBV28 to TRBJ2-2; 7 nucleotides agree with TRBD1. Germline V gene sequence: CDR1 MDHEN, CDR2 SYDVKM. The ends lost 5 bases at V and 2 bases at J; junction bases unmatched: 8. The CDR3 spans 16 residues. The CDR3 here is CASSPRRDSNTGELFF. In DNA, the CDR3 is TGTGCCAGCAGTCCTAGACGGGACAGTAACACCGGGGAGCTGTTTTTT.

As DNA, the CDR3 is TGTGCCAGCGCACCCTCATACCAGGGAAGGGGTGGCTACACCTTC. Translated, it gives CASAPSYQGRGGYTF. The chain has TRBV6-5 and TRBJ1-2; D is perhaps TRBD1 (5 bases). The CDR3 extends over 15 amino acids. Per the germline V gene, CDR1 is MNHEY and CDR2 is SVGAGI. Trimming left V 8 bases short and J 7 bases short, with 23 bases between.

This chain links TRBV24-1 with TRBJ1-2, with D possibly being TRBD1 (5 bases). Germline CDR1 and CDR2: KGHDR and SFDVKD. This CDR3 spans 14 amino acids. Trimming pared 1 base from V and 8 bases from J, leaving 13 bases between. The CDR3 reads CATSDLGRERGYTF. CDR3 nucleotide sequence: TGTGCCACCAGTGATTTAGGCAGGGAAAGAGGCTACACCTTC.

This clone was detected only once. This sequence joins TRBV30 and TRBJ2-3; 9 positions agree with TRBD1. V was pared by 3 bases and J by 0 bases, with 10 bases of the junction left unmatched. The CDR3 has 17 residues. Per the germline V gene, CDR1 is GTSNPN and CDR2 is SVGIG (reference sequence). The CDR3 region has the DNA TGTGCCTGGAGGCCTGCCGGGACAGGGATTAGCACAGATACGCAGTATTTT. Translation gives CAWRPAGTGISTDTQYF.

This chain uses TRBV19 with TRBJ2-5; 8 bases match TRBD1. Germline trimming cut 7 bases from V and 3 bases from J; bases unmatched to any gene: 1. This CDR3 has 12 amino acids. The germline V gene has CDR1 LNHDA and CDR2 SQIVND (reference sequence). The CDR3 loop is CASKDREETQYF. The CDR3 region has the DNA TGTGCCAGTAAGGACAGGGAAGAGACCCAGTACTTC. Looking up the rest from reference TRBV19 and TRBJ2-5 gives the full variable domain: DGGITQSPKYLFRKEGQNVTLSCEQNLNHDAMYWYRQDPGQGLRLIYYSQIVNDFQKGDIAEGYSVSREKKESFPLTVTSAQKNPTAFYLCASKDREETQYFGPGTRLLVL.

The chain uses TRBV20-1 and TRBJ2-1; D is undetermined. V shed 2 bases and J shed 9 bases, with 8 bases lying between them. The CDR3 totals 11 residues. Germline V lookup: CDR1 DFQATT, CDR2 SNEGSKA (reference sequence). The CDR3 nucleotides are TGCAGTGCTAGATGGCGGAGTGAGCAGTTCTTC. Translation: CSARWRSEQFF.

The chain recombines TRBV28 with TRBJ1-2; no definite D call. This CDR3 spans 15 amino acids. Trimming removed 4 bases at V and 2 bases at J, with 14 bases between. CDR1 and CDR2 (germline): MDHEN, SYDVKM. CDR3 coding DNA: TGTGCCAGCAGTTCCTTGGCTGGGCAGAACTATGGCTACACCTTC. Its translation is CASSSLAGQNYGYTF.

Comment on this clone: In the same sample, other DNA sequences code for this CDR3. The chain is built from TRBV6-5 and TRBJ1-5; 9 bases fit TRBD1. The trim removed 6 bases at V and 2 bases at J, leaving 2 bases unmatched. This CDR3 region has 14 residues. Looked up from germline, CDR1 is MNHEY and CDR2 is SVGAGI. The CDR3 reads CASRRTGGNQPQHF. The CDR3 coding sequence is TGTGCCAGCAGGAGGACAGGGGGCAATCAGCCCCAGCATTTT.

This chain links TRBV30 with TRBJ2-7; 13 positions agree with TRBD2. Losses at the gene ends were 2 bases for V and 6 bases for J; bases not matched to a gene: 13. Germline V gene sequence: CDR1 GTSNPN, CDR2 SVGIG (reference sequence). This CDR3 region has 17 residues. The CDR3 bases are TGTGCCTGGAGTCATACCCGGACTAGCGGGAGTTTCTCCGAGCAGTACTTC. Translated: CAWSHTRTSGSFSEQYF.

This chain uses TRBV25-1 with TRBJ2-5, with 9 bases fitting TRBD2. Germline V CDR1 and CDR2: MGHDK, SYGVNS. The V and J ends lost 5 bases and 5 bases, in that order; junction bases with no gene match: 6. CDR3 length: 14 amino acids. CDR3 coding DNA: TGTGCCAGCAGTTGGGCGGGGGGGCTGGAGACCCAGTACTTC. Translating gives CASSWAGGLETQYF.

This chain links TRBV24-1 with TRBJ2-2, with 8 bases matching TRBD1. CDR1 and CDR2 (germline): KGHDR, SFDVKD. This CDR3 is built from 16 residues. Germline trimming cut 3 bases from V and 5 bases from J; bases unmatched to any gene: 7. The CDR3 DNA reads as TGTGCCACCAGTGATCCTAGACAGGGGAGGACCGGGGAGCTGTTTTTT. It codes for CATSDPRQGRTGELFF.

The chain is built from TRBV6-1 and TRBJ1-5; maybe TRBD1 (5 bases). The V gene's germline CDR1 is MNHNS and CDR2 SASEGT. This CDR3 spans 14 amino acids. V was trimmed by 1 base and J by 2 bases, leaving 6 bases between them. The CDR3 region has the DNA TGTGCCAGCAGTGAAGGACAGCGCAATCAGCCCCAGCATTTT. Translated: CASSEGQRNQPQHF.

The chain uses TRBV28 and TRBJ1-5; D is uncertain. The germline V gene has CDR1 MDHEN and CDR2 SYDVKM. CDR3 length: 14 amino acids. V was trimmed by 2 bases and J by 3 bases, leaving 8 bases between them. The chain's CDR3 is CASSLPGFNQPQHF. CDR3 bases: TGTGCCAGCAGTTTACCGGGATTCAATCAGCCCCAGCATTTT. Full variable domain (outside the CDR3, taken from reference TRBV28 and TRBJ1-5): DVKVTQSSRYLVKRTGEKVFLECVQDMDHENMFWYRQDPGLGLRLIYFSYDVKMKEKGDIPEGYSVSREKKERFSLILESASTNQTSMYLCASSLPGFNQPQHFGDGTRLSIL.

This chain joins TRBV5-8 and TRBJ2-5, with TRBD1 matching over 10 bases. This CDR3 is built from 16 residues. V lost 2 bases, J lost 5 bases, and 9 bases stayed unmatched. The germline CDR1 and CDR2 sequences are SGHTS and YDEGEE. In DNA, the CDR3 is TGTGCCAGCAGCTTCCGGACAGGGGGTCTGGGGGAGACCCAGTACTTC. Its protein product is CASSFRTGGLGETQYF. Based on the CDR3 plus reference TRBV5-8 and TRBJ2-5, the full variable domain is EAGVTQSPTHLIKTRGQQATLRCSPISGHTSVYWYQQALGLGLQFLLWYDEGEERNRGNFPPRFSGRQFPNYSSELNVNALELEDSALYLCASSFRTGGLGETQYFGPGTRLLVL.

The V and J genes are TRBV4-3 and TRBJ2-7; 12 nucleotides align to TRBD2. CDR3 length: 15 residues. V trimming: 4 bases; J trimming: 1 base; junction bases outside the gene matches: 2. The germline gives CDR1 LGHNA, CDR2 YSLEER. The CDR3 nucleotides read TGCGCCAGCAGCCCCCTAGCGGGAGGGTCCTACGAGCAGTACTTC. Protein: CASSPLAGGSYEQYF.